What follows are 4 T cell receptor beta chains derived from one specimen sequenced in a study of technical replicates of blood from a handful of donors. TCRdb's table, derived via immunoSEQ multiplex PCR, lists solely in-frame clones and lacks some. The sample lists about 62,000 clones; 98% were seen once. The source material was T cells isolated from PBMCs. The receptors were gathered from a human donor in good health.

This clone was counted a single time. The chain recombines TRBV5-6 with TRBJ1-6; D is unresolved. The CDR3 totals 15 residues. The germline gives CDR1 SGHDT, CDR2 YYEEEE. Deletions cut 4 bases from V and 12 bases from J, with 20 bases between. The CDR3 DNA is TGTGCCAGCAGCGCCAGGACGGGAGGGTTGGGACCCCTCCACTTT. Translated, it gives CASSARTGGLGPLHF.

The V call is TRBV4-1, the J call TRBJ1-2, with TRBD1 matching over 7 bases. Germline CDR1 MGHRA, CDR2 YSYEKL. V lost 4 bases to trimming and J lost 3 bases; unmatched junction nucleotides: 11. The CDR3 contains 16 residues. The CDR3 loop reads CASSPEGAGRYYGYTF. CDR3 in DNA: TGCGCCAGCAGCCCGGAGGGGGCAGGACGGTACTATGGCTACACCTTC.

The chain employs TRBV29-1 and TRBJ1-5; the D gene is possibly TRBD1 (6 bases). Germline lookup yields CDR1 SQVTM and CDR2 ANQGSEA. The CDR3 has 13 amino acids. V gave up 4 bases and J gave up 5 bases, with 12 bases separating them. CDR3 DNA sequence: TGCAGCGTTGCCGGGACACGTGATCAGCCCCAGCATTTT. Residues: CSVAGTRDQPQHF.

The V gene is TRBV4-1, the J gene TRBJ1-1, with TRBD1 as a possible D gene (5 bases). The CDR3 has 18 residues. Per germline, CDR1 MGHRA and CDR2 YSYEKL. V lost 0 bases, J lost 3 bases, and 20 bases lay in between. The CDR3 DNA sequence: TGCGCCAGCAGCCAAGATAACGCGGGACCCAGGCTGGACACTGAAGCTTTCTTT. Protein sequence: CASSQDNAGPRLDTEAFF.